Shown below are 2 T cell receptor beta chains from a single sample sequenced in a study of blood T cell repertoires in COVID-19. Assay used: immunoSEQ multiplex PCR; TCRdb lists only in-frame clones, some missing. The sample records 90,000 to 110,000 clones, around three quarters being singletons. Sequenced input: peripheral blood. The receptor source for this set is a human donor in a cohort sampled during active or convalescent COVID-19.

The rearrangement joins TRBV28 to TRBJ1-2; 9 bases align to TRBD1. This CDR3 contains 16 residues. Germline CDR1 is MDHEN and CDR2 is SYDVKM. V lost 1 base and J lost 5; bases outside the gene matches: 8. This chain's CDR3 is CASSLSGSGTGYGYTF. The CDR3 coding sequence is TGTGCCAGCAGTTTATCGGGTTCCGGGACAGGGTATGGCTACACCTTC.

The rearrangement uses TRBV11-1 and TRBJ1-1, with no clear D. V was clipped by 4 bases and J by 2 bases, with 11 bases between them. This CDR3 comprises 14 residues. CDR1 is SGHAT, CDR2 FQDESV, per germline (reference sequence). CDR3 sequence (DNA): TGTGCCAGCAGCTCACCGGGATTTAACACTGAAGCTTTCTTT. Translating gives CASSSPGFNTEAFF. The full variable domain, rest sourced from reference TRBV11-1 and TRBJ1-1, is EAEVAQSPRYKITEKSQAVAFWCDPISGHATLYWYRQILGQGPELLVQFQDESVVDDSQLPKDRFSAERLKGVDSTLKIQPAELGDSAMYLCASSSPGFNTEAFFGQGTRLTVV.